The 17 T cell receptor beta chains presented below share a single source sample, sequenced in a study of blood T cell repertoires in COVID-19. Clones were sequenced by immunoSEQ multiplex PCR, and TCRdb holds only the in-frame ones, with some missing. The sample carries over 200,000 clones, approximately 84% recorded once. Sequencing was done on a sample of PBMCs or T cells enriched from blood (not recorded which). These receptors were collected from a man aged 40-49 years who had recovered from COVID-19.

The chain combines TRBV6-6 with TRBJ1-2, with no clear D. The CDR3 length is 14 residues. V shed 5 bases and J shed 2 bases, with 12 bases lying between them. The germline V gene has CDR1 MNHNY and CDR2 SVGAGI (reference sequence). This chain's CDR3 is CASSPSQTNYGYTF. The DNA for the CDR3 is TGTGCCAGCAGTCCTAGTCAGACGAACTATGGCTACACCTTC.

This sequence joins TRBV7-9 and TRBJ1-2; D call uncertain. Trimming removed 4 bases at V and 2 bases at J, with 17 bases between. Germline V CDR1 and CDR2: SEHNR, FQNEAQ (reference sequence). The CDR3 has 16 residues. The DNA of the CDR3 is TGTGCCAGCAGCTCCACTGGGGAGGGCCCGAACTATGGCTACACCTTC. Translating gives CASSSTGEGPNYGYTF.

The V and J genes are TRBV5-4 and TRBJ2-2; 10 bases map to TRBD1. This CDR3 has 15 residues. The V gene end was trimmed by 4 bases and the J gene end by 4 bases; junction bases not matched to a gene: 4. Germline CDR1 reads SGHNT; CDR2 reads YYREEE (reference sequence). The CDR3, as DNA: TGTGCCAGCAGCGGTAGGACAGGGGGCACCGGGGAGCTGTTTTTT. It translates to CASSGRTGGTGELFF.

This clone was counted ten times or more. The chain carries TRBV11-2 and TRBJ2-7, with a tentative D call TRBD1 (6 bases). The V gene lost 3 bases and the J gene lost 7 bases, with 13 bases spanning the gap. The CDR3 length is 13 residues. Germline values: CDR1 SGHAT, CDR2 FQNNGV. DNA of the CDR3: TGTGCCAGCAGCTTCTCAGGGGCGCCAGAGCAGTACTTC. Protein: CASSFSGAPEQYF.

This clone was seen a single time. This rearrangement joins TRBV5-1 to TRBJ2-1; 7 bases line up with TRBD2. V shed 5 bases, J shed 6 bases, and the junction held 8 bases outside the gene matches. CDR1 is SGHRS and CDR2 is YFSETQ in the germline V gene. The CDR3 consists of 14 residues. CDR3 protein: CASRGRVDSNEQFF. The CDR3 DNA is TGCGCCAGCAGGGGGAGGGTCGACAGCAATGAGCAGTTCTTC.

This chain connects TRBV11-3 to TRBJ2-7; 9 bases map to TRBD1. The V gene end was trimmed by 5 bases and the J gene end by 3 bases; junction bases not matched to a gene: 5. Germline loops: CDR1 SGHNT, CDR2 YENEEA. This CDR3 comprises 14 residues. The CDR3 DNA follows: TGTGCCAGCAGCGCAGGACAGGGGAGCTACGAGCAGTACTTC. Translated, it gives CASSAGQGSYEQYF.

This clone occurred once. The chain joins TRBV30 to TRBJ1-3; D not certain. Germline values: CDR1 GTSNPN, CDR2 SVGIG (reference sequence). This CDR3 contains 11 residues. The V gene lost 2 bases and the J gene lost 5 bases, with 4 bases spanning the gap. Written as DNA, the CDR3 is TGTGCCTGGAGTACACGAAACACCATATATTTT. Its protein product is CAWSTRNTIYF.

J is TRBJ2-1 and V is TRBV5-1, with 7 bases that match TRBD2. Germline CDR1 and CDR2: SGHRS and YFSETQ. The CDR3 extends over 15 amino acids. The trim removed 3 bases at V and 1 base at J, leaving 4 bases unmatched. The CDR3 reads CASSYWGGSYNEQFF. As DNA, the CDR3 is TGCGCCAGCAGCTACTGGGGGGGATCCTACAATGAGCAGTTCTTC.

This chain links TRBV7-2 with TRBJ1-5, with TRBD1 as a possible D gene (5 bases). Germline CDR1 SGHTA, CDR2 FQGNSA. V was trimmed by 1 base and J by 6 bases, leaving 16 bases between them. The CDR3 has 16 residues. This CDR3 is CASSLGGVGWSQPQHF. CDR3 nucleotide sequence: TGTGCCAGCAGCTTAGGGGGCGTGGGGTGGAGTCAGCCCCAGCATTTT.

V and J are TRBV6-1 and TRBJ1-6; D not resolved. There are 13 residues in the CDR3. V was trimmed by 1 base and J by 10 bases, leaving 8 bases between them. Looked up from germline, CDR1 is MNHNS and CDR2 is SASEGT. The DNA for the CDR3 is TGTGCCAGCAGTGAAGATCCCGGGTCACCCCTCCACTTT. Its protein product is CASSEDPGSPLHF.

The chain couples TRBV15 to TRBJ1-6; 7 bases map to TRBD1. V dropped 7 bases and J dropped 9; count of bases not matched to a gene: 0. This CDR3 region has 11 residues. CDR1 is LNHNV and CDR2 is YYDKDF in the germline V gene (reference sequence). The CDR3 DNA follows: TGTGCCACCACAGGGGGTTCACCCCTCCACTTT. Protein: CATTGGSPLHF.

The chain combines TRBV7-8 with TRBJ2-7, with TRBD2 matching over 9 bases. The V gene end was trimmed by 3 bases and the J gene end by 3 bases; junction bases not matched to a gene: 21. Germline assignment: CDR1 SGHVS and CDR2 FQNEAQ. The CDR3 spans 20 residues. In nucleotides, the CDR3 is TGTGCCAGCAGCTTGGCAATTGGACTAGCGCCCTTGTATCCCCACTACGAGCAGTACTTC. This encodes CASSLAIGLAPLYPHYEQYF.

This chain links TRBV5-1 with TRBJ2-7, with D maybe TRBD1 (6 bases). Germline V gives CDR1 SGHRS, CDR2 YFSETQ. Trimming left V 4 bases short and J 6 bases short, with 11 bases between. This CDR3 contains 12 residues. Here the CDR3 reads CASSLQGFEQYF. CDR3 DNA: TGCGCCAGCAGCCTACAGGGATTCGAGCAGTACTTC. The full variable domain, completed using reference TRBV5-1 and TRBJ2-7, is KAGVTQTPRYLIKTRGQQVTLSCSPISGHRSVSWYQQTPGQGLQFLFEYFSETQRNKGNFPGRFSGRQFSNSRSEMNVSTLELGDSALYLCASSLQGFEQYFGPGTRLTVT.

This clone was seen just once. The CDR3 here is CASSLGGGKAGELFF. CDR3 nucleotide sequence: TGTGCCAGCAGCTTGGGAGGGGGCAAGGCCGGGGAGCTGTTTTTT. The rearrangement links TRBV5-4 to TRBJ2-2; 7 nucleotides line up with TRBD1. Losses at the gene ends were 0 bases for V and 6 bases for J; bases not matched to a gene: 5. CDR3 length equals 15 residues. The germline CDR1 and CDR2 sequences are SGHNT and YYREEE (reference sequence). Full variable domain (outside the CDR3, taken from reference TRBV5-4 and TRBJ2-2): ETGVTQSPTHLIKTRGQQVTLRCSSQSGHNTVSWYQQALGQGPQFIFQYYREEENGRGNFPPRFSGLQFPNYSSELNVNALELDDSALYLCASSLGGGKAGELFFGEGSRLTVL.

This chain joins TRBV6-5 and TRBJ1-4; D not certain. The V gene's germline CDR1 is MNHEY and CDR2 SVGAGI. The V end was cut by 6 bases, the J end by 0 bases, with 11 bases between. The CDR3 runs 15 residues. The CDR3 DNA is TGTGCCAGCAGAAGAGACTGGGCAACTAATGAAAAACTGTTTTTT. Protein product: CASRRDWATNEKLFF.

The rearrangement uses TRBV6-2 or TRBV6-3 and TRBJ2-1; tentatively, D is TRBD2 (5 bases). CDR1 is MNHEY and CDR2 is SVGEGT in the germline V gene. V lost 2 bases and J 10 bases, leaving 9 bases between the germline ends. There are 12 residues in the CDR3. The CDR3 spells CASSYRRREQFF. DNA for the CDR3: TGTGCCAGCAGTTACAGGAGGCGCGAGCAGTTCTTC.

The table lists this clone with a count of one. The chain combines TRBV19 with TRBJ2-5, with D hard to call. Germline CDR1 reads LNHDA; CDR2 reads SQIVND (reference sequence). The V gene lost 5 bases and the J gene lost 5 bases, with 12 bases spanning the gap. The CDR3 is 13 amino acids. The CDR3 sequence: CASSLGPQETQYF. The CDR3 DNA is TGTGCCAGTAGTTTGGGCCCCCAGGAGACCCAGTACTTC.